This paragraph covers one TCR beta chain sequence. Seattle-derived patients entered the study during active infection and were followed longitudinally. Authors' processing steps: Cell counts per sample came from amplifying reference gene primers. Profiling relied on immunoSEQ multiplex PCR, and the TCRdb table lists in-frame clones only, not all of them. That table furnishes V, J and clone size, whereas the DNA furnished D and trimming. The sample records a few hundred thousand clones, roughly 84% being singletons. CDR1 SGHDT and CDR2 YYEEEE come from the germline V gene. Trimming cost V 5 bases and J 8 bases, with 17 bases left between them. CDR3 length equals 14 residues. This entry belongs to a study of blood T cell repertoires in COVID-19. Across the study: Samples representing acute and convalescent COVID-19 were sourced from the United States, Italy and Spain. In each case, the material was cDNA or gDNA derived from T cells, B-cell-depleted T cells, or PBMCs.

The TCR originated in a human donor with COVID-19, enrolled during active disease. The donor label of this sample is uncertain. The chain couples TRBV5-6 to TRBJ2-1; D call uncertain. The sample consisted of peripheral blood. For the CDR3, the DNA is TGTGCCAGCAGGAAGCCTAATTCGGTCGATGAGCAGTTCTTC. Encoded protein: CASRKPNSVDEQFF.